This T cell receptor beta chain was obtained from a study of OX40 agonist ivuxolimab in advanced cancers. Findings and caveats of the study: Average numbers of expanded clones were greater in CD8+ T cells than in CD4+. Patients who responded partially at 0.1-3.0 mg/kg showed clonal expansion ranking among the lowest. Also showing low normalized T-cell clonal expansion were some of the nonresponders.

Here immunoSEQ multiplex PCR was the method, and the copy in TCRdb shows in-frame clones only, minus some. The sample yields some 86,000 clones, over 75% seen once. This clone has just a few counts. Its specificity is not known. CDR1 and CDR2 from the germline V gene are SGHNT and YENEEA. This CDR3 has 14 residues. Trimming shortened V by 1 base and J by 1 base, and 8 bases separated the two germline ends. The gene calls are TRBV11-3 and TRBJ2-7; possibly TRBD1 for D (6 bases). The clonotype originates from an adult with an advanced solid tumor such as melanoma, head and neck, liver or kidney cancer. This specimen consisted of CD4+ or CD8+ T cells sorted from blood, obtained in a trial of the OX40 agonist ivuxolimab. Here the CDR3 DNA reads TGTGCCAGCAGCTTAGGAGACAGGTCCTACGAGCAGTACTTC. Translating gives CASSLGDRSYEQYF.